This TCR beta chain came from a study of technical replicates of blood from several donors. Germline assignment: CDR1 MDHEN and CDR2 SYDVKM. V shed 5 bases and J 3 bases; nucleotides not matched to a gene: 12. There are 17 residues in the CDR3. Method: immunoSEQ multiplex PCR; TCRdb's copy keeps in-frame clones and lacks some. Counted here are 74,000 or so clones, over 80% occurring once; the ten biggest clones make up roughly 0.3%. V usage is TRBV28 and J usage is TRBJ2-2; 7 bases align to TRBD1. Sequenced input: T cells isolated from PBMCs. This clonotype was sampled from a human donor in good health. CDR3 DNA sequence: TGTGCCAGCAGTGTTCGACAGGGCGTTTGGGACACCGGGGAGCTGTTTTTT. This encodes CASSVRQGVWDTGELFF.